Listed below are T cell receptor beta chains from one sample, sequenced in a study of lymphopenia after photon versus proton radiotherapy. Generated by immunoSEQ multiplex PCR, the TCRdb table keeps only in-frame clones and is missing some. The sample yields roughly 18,000 clones, 92% seen once. The specimen comprised peripheral blood, sampled from a patient treated with photon-based radiotherapy. The source of these receptors is a woman in her 40s with cholangiocarcinoma. Both conserved end residues are part of each CDR3. D genes are given only for firm matches. Only some rows state a clone size, as once, few, many or a class for expanded clones.

j_gene: TRBJ2-7; v_gene: TRBV5-5; abundance: NA; d_gene: NA; CDR3nt: TGTGCCAGCAGCTCCGAAAGAGCAGGAGCGTACGAGCAGTACTTC; CDR3aa: CASSSERAGAYEQYF
j_gene: TRBJ2-6; v_gene: TRBV9; abundance: NA; d_gene: TRBD1; CDR3nt: TGTGCCAGCAGCGTAGCGGGACAGGTCTCTGGGGCCAACGTCCTGACTTTC; CDR3aa: CASSVAGQVSGANVLTF
j_gene: TRBJ1-5; v_gene: TRBV12-5; abundance: NA; d_gene: NA; CDR3nt: TGTGCTAGTGCAGGGGAGGGCCAGCCCCAGCATTTT; CDR3aa: CASAGEGQPQHF
j_gene: TRBJ2-7; v_gene: TRBV7-9; abundance: NA; d_gene: TRBD2; CDR3nt: TGTGCCAGCAGGGGTAGCGGGTCCTACGAGCAGTACTTC; CDR3aa: CASRGSGSYEQYF
j_gene: TRBJ2-7; v_gene: TRBV4-1; abundance: NA; d_gene: TRBD2; CDR3nt: TGCGCCAGCAGCCAAGACCCCCCGGGAGGGCGCGACGAGCAGTACTTC; CDR3aa: CASSQDPPGGRDEQYF
j_gene: TRBJ2-1; v_gene: TRBV5-1; abundance: NA; d_gene: NA; CDR3nt: TGCGCCAGCGCCCATGAGGGTTGGAGCAATGAGCAGTTCTTC; CDR3aa: CASAHEGWSNEQFF
j_gene: TRBJ1-5; v_gene: TRBV4-1; abundance: NA; d_gene: TRBD1; CDR3nt: TGCGCCAGCAGGATACAGGGGGTTAGCAATCAGCCCCAGCATTTT; CDR3aa: CASRIQGVSNQPQHF
j_gene: TRBJ2-3; v_gene: TRBV9; abundance: NA; d_gene: NA; CDR3nt: TGTGCCAGCAGCGGGGGCCTTAGGGCAGATACGCAGTATTTT; CDR3aa: CASSGGLRADTQYF
j_gene: TRBJ2-1; v_gene: TRBV5-4; abundance: NA; d_gene: TRBD2; CDR3nt: TGTGCCAGCAGCTTGGAACTAGCGGGGGGTCATGAGCAGTTCTTC; CDR3aa: CASSLELAGGHEQFF
j_gene: TRBJ1-1; v_gene: TRBV2; abundance: NA; d_gene: NA; CDR3nt: TGTGCCAGCAGTGACCCGGACAACCTGAACACTGAAGCTTTCTTT; CDR3aa: CASSDPDNLNTEAFF
j_gene: TRBJ1-2; v_gene: TRBV7-8; abundance: once; d_gene: NA; CDR3nt: TGTGCCAGCAGCTTAGCGCGGCAGGACTATGGCTACACCTTC; CDR3aa: CASSLARQDYGYTF
j_gene: TRBJ2-7; v_gene: TRBV28; abundance: NA; d_gene: NA; CDR3nt: TGTGCCAGCAAGGGGGAAATCCACGAGCAGTACTTC; CDR3aa: CASKGEIHEQYF
j_gene: TRBJ2-5; v_gene: TRBV4-3; abundance: NA; d_gene: TRBD2; CDR3nt: TGCGCCAGCAGCCAAGGGGGAGGGAGACGGCCGGAGACCCAGTACTTC; CDR3aa: CASSQGGGRRPETQYF
j_gene: TRBJ2-2; v_gene: TRBV27; abundance: NA; d_gene: NA; CDR3nt: TGTGCCAGCAGTTATATCCGGGGGTACACCGGGGAGCTGTTTTTT; CDR3aa: CASSYIRGYTGELFF
j_gene: TRBJ1-1; v_gene: TRBV2; abundance: NA; d_gene: NA; CDR3nt: TGTGCCAGCAGTGGACAGGAGGTATCGGGCAACGTCGCTTTCTTT; CDR3aa: CASSGQEVSGNVAFF
j_gene: TRBJ1-5; v_gene: TRBV4-2; abundance: NA; d_gene: TRBD1; CDR3nt: TGTGCCAGCAGCCAAGAGACAGGGGGCGACAATCAGCCCCAGCATTTT; CDR3aa: CASSQETGGDNQPQHF
j_gene: TRBJ2-3; v_gene: TRBV4-1; abundance: NA; d_gene: NA; CDR3nt: TGCGCCAGCAGCCAGGGAGATACGCAGTATTTT; CDR3aa: CASSQGDTQYF
j_gene: TRBJ1-5; v_gene: TRBV12-5; abundance: few; d_gene: NA; CDR3nt: TGTGCTAGTGGTCCAGGGACGGGCAATCAGCCCCAGCATTTT; CDR3aa: CASGPGTGNQPQHF
j_gene: TRBJ1-3; v_gene: TRBV27; abundance: NA; d_gene: NA; CDR3nt: TGTGCCAGTAAGCTCGACGGAGGTGGAAACACCATATATTTT; CDR3aa: CASKLDGGGNTIYF
j_gene: TRBJ2-7; v_gene: TRBV2; abundance: NA; d_gene: TRBD2; CDR3nt: TGTGCCAGCGAACGGGGGGGTAGCGGCTACGAGCAGTACTTC; CDR3aa: CASERGGSGYEQYF
j_gene: TRBJ1-1; v_gene: TRBV2; abundance: NA; d_gene: NA; CDR3nt: TGTGCCAGCAGAGCATCGTCAAGCCCCCAAATGGCAGCTTTCTTT; CDR3aa: CASRASSSPQMAAFF
j_gene: TRBJ1-2; v_gene: TRBV2; abundance: NA; d_gene: NA; CDR3nt: TGTGCCAGCGGAGGTCATACAGGGTCCTATGGCTACACCTTC; CDR3aa: CASGGHTGSYGYTF
j_gene: TRBJ2-7; v_gene: TRBV5-1; abundance: NA; d_gene: NA; CDR3nt: TGCGCCAGCAGCCCCGATGGGGGATCCTTACCTTACGAGCAGTACTTC; CDR3aa: CASSPDGGSLPYEQYF
j_gene: TRBJ2-2; v_gene: TRBV6-1; abundance: NA; d_gene: NA; CDR3nt: TGTGCCACCCAGAGGGGGGAGCTGTTTTTT; CDR3aa: CATQRGELFF
j_gene: TRBJ1-1; v_gene: TRBV5-1; abundance: NA; d_gene: NA; CDR3nt: TGCGCCAGCAGCGCGCTTGAGAGGAACACTGAAGCTTTCTTT; CDR3aa: CASSALERNTEAFF
j_gene: TRBJ2-7; v_gene: TRBV5-1; abundance: NA; d_gene: NA; CDR3nt: TGCGCCAGCAGCTTAGGGCGAGAGAGGGCATACGAGCAGTACTTC; CDR3aa: CASSLGRERAYEQYF
j_gene: TRBJ2-7; v_gene: TRBV7-3; abundance: few; d_gene: NA; CDR3nt: TGTGCCAGCAGCTTACAGCCGGGGAGCTCCTACGAGCAGTACTTC; CDR3aa: CASSLQPGSSYEQYF
j_gene: TRBJ2-6; v_gene: TRBV7-9; abundance: NA; d_gene: NA; CDR3nt: TGTGCCAGCAGCTTTTTGGGGTCTGGGGCCAACGTCCTGACTTTC; CDR3aa: CASSFLGSGANVLTF
j_gene: TRBJ2-7; v_gene: TRBV28; abundance: NA; d_gene: NA; CDR3nt: TGTGCCAGCAGTCGCGCTGAACGCGAGCAGTACTTC; CDR3aa: CASSRAEREQYF
j_gene: TRBJ2-3; v_gene: TRBV6-5; abundance: once; d_gene: NA; CDR3nt: TGTGCCAGCAGTTACTCTTTGCTACTAAGCACAGATACGCAGTATTTT; CDR3aa: CASSYSLLLSTDTQYF
j_gene: TRBJ1-2; v_gene: TRBV6-1; abundance: NA; d_gene: NA; CDR3nt: TGTGCCAGCACCACTGGAGGGTCGGGAGGCTACACCTTC; CDR3aa: CASTTGGSGGYTF
j_gene: TRBJ2-7; v_gene: TRBV7-9; abundance: NA; d_gene: TRBD2; CDR3nt: TGTGCCAGCAGCTTCACCGGACTAGACGAGCAGTACTTC; CDR3aa: CASSFTGLDEQYF